This T cell receptor (beta chain) was retrieved from a study of shared clonotypes between healthy human individuals. Per the germline V gene, CDR1 is SQVTM and CDR2 is ANQGSEA. This CDR3 region has 17 residues. The V segment lost 4 bases and the J segment 8 bases; nucleotides outside the gene matches: 19. Clones were sequenced by immunoSEQ multiplex PCR, and TCRdb holds only the in-frame ones, with some missing. Counted here are some 2,500,000 clones, under 95% occurring once; the ten biggest clones make up roughly 0.34%. Material for sequencing was naive CD4+ T cells from PBMCs. Specified subset: CD45RA+ positively selected. The TCR sequence derives from a man aged 18 to 29 in good health. Some clones in this sample may be carry-over from other donors' samples. The chain has TRBV29-1 and TRBJ1-2, with 10 bases fitting TRBD1. The CDR3 protein is CSVGVTYLGQGRKGYTF. As DNA, the CDR3 is TGCAGCGTTGGGGTTACATACTTGGGACAGGGGAGAAAGGGCTACACCTTC.